This T cell receptor beta chain was obtained from a study of blood T cell repertoires in COVID-19 (dated by TCRdb to 2018 to 2021). Concerning the study at large: Samples covering the acute and convalescent phases of COVID-19 were provided by collaborators in the United States, Italy and Spain. Samples were obtained from the ongoing ImmuneRACE study (first 160 participants) and from about 1,300 subjects provided by 6 global collaborators. The repertoires were made available in a free public database intended to serve as a resource for research on the immune response to SARS-CoV-2. The dataset comprised deeply sampled blood TCRbeta repertoires from subjects exposed to, actively infected with, or recovered from COVID-19. The prospective study material was composed of cDNA or gDNA derived from T cells, B-cell-depleted T cells, or PBMCs. A de-identified subject ID, COVID-19 status, age in years and sex were almost always included in the sample metadata. HLA class I and class II types, where available, came from metadata supplied by the sample provider rather than from assay-based typing.

Paper-wide results and their limitations: The quantity of clinical and demographic metadata differed by source and by participant and was supplied without curation.

At one collaborating source in Seattle, patients were enrolled during active infection and were followed longitudinally through the course of disease. The collaborating institutions used their own protocols to collect whole blood in K2EDTA tubes. For TCRbeta analysis, collaborator samples were shipped as frozen whole blood, as isolated PBMCs, or as DNA extracted from either sample type. A note on this clone: No antigen is known for it. Per-base qualities were not stored, and no clone one base away is much larger.

The immunoSEQ Assay, a bias-controlled multiplex PCR, was used to amplify TCRbeta CDR3 regions from genomic DNA. The source study handled its data this way. Nucleated cell counts per sample were estimated from amplification of reference gene primers within the assay. To quantify the absolute abundance of each unique TCRbeta CDR3 rearrangement, sequence reads were collapsed and filtered. For each sample, productive Simpson clonality was calculated as the square root of Simpson's diversity index over productive rearrangements. TCRdb's version of the immuneACCESS table is confined to in-frame rearrangements and falls short of the full clone set. An unresolved V gene accounts for under half of the shortfall where checked; the remainder is of unknown origin. That table gives V, J and clone size, and the DNA gave D and trimming. Here the sample has fewer than 700,000 clones; about 89% occur a single time. The top ten constitute less than 9.5% of the sample.

The sequencing input was peripheral blood. The receptor was isolated from a woman aged 50 to 65 with COVID-19, enrolled during active disease.

CDR3 region: CASSLMSTRGDTQYF. Read as DNA, the sequence is TGTGCCAGCAGCTTAATGTCTACTCGGGGAGATACGCAGTATTTT. The V and J genes are TRBV7-9 and TRBJ2-3; the D gene is possibly TRBD2, with 5 bases matching. CDR1 SEHNR and CDR2 FQNEAQ were looked up in the germline V gene (reference sequence). V is pared back by 2 bases and J by 5 bases, with 14 bases lying between the germline termini. There are 15 amino acids in the CDR3, from cysteine to phenylalanine inclusive. The kept DNA is CDR3 alone, 45 bases in frame from the first base. With all but the CDR3 taken from the reference TRBV7-9 and TRBJ2-3 genes, the full variable domain is: DTGVSQNPRHKITKRGQNVTFRCDPISEHNRLYWYRQTLGQGPEFLTYFQNEAQLEKSRLLSDRFSAERPKGSFSTLEIQRTEQGDSAMYLCASSLMSTRGDTQYFGPGTRLTVL.